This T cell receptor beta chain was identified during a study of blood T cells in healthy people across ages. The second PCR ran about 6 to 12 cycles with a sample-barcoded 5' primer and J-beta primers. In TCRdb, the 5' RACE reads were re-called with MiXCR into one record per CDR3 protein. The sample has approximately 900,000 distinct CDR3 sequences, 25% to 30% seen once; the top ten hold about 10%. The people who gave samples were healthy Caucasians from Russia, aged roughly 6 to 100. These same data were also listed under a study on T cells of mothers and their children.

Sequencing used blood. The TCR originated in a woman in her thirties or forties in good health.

The chain's CDR3 is CATRLAPSYEQYF. The DNA for the CDR3 is TGTGCCACAAGACTAGCTCCATCGTACGAGCAGTACTTC. The chain joins TRBV10-3 to TRBJ2-7, with 7 bases aligning to TRBD2. This CDR3 region has 13 residues. CDR1 and CDR2 (germline): ENHRY, SYGVKD. The J segment lost 4 bases and the V segment lost 10 bases, leaving 10 bases of the junction unmatched.